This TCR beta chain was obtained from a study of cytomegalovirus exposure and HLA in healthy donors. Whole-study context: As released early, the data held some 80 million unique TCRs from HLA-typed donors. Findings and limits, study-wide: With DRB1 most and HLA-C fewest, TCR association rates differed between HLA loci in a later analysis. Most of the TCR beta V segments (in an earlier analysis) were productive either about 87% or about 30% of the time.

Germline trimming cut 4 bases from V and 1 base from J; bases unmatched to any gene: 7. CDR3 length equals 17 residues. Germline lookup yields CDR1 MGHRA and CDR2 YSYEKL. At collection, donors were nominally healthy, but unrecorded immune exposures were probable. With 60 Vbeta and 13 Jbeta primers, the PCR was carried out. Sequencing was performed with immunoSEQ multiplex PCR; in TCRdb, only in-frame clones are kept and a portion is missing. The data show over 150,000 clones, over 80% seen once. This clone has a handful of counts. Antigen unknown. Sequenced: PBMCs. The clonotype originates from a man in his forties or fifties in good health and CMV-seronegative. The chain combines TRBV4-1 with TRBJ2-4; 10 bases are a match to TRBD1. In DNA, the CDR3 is TGCGCCAGCAGCCCAGAGGGACAGGGGATGGCCAAAAACATTCAGTACTTC. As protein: CASSPEGQGMAKNIQYF.